This T cell receptor (beta chain) stems from a study of blood T cell repertoires in COVID-19. The trim removed 7 bases at V and 4 bases at J, leaving 4 bases unmatched. In germline, CDR1 is LNHDA, CDR2 SQIVND (reference sequence). The CDR3 has 14 residues. The data were produced by immunoSEQ multiplex PCR, yet TCRdb's version contains in-frame clones alone and is incomplete. The table includes 180,000 or so clones, 81% detected once. This TCR was sampled from a woman older than 75 with COVID-19, enrolled during active disease. The chain couples TRBV19 to TRBJ1-5; 10 nucleotides align to TRBD1. What was sequenced was peripheral blood. The CDR3 bases are TGTGCCAGTATAGGACAGGGGGTGAATCAGCCCCAGCATTTT. Encoded protein: CASIGQGVNQPQHF.